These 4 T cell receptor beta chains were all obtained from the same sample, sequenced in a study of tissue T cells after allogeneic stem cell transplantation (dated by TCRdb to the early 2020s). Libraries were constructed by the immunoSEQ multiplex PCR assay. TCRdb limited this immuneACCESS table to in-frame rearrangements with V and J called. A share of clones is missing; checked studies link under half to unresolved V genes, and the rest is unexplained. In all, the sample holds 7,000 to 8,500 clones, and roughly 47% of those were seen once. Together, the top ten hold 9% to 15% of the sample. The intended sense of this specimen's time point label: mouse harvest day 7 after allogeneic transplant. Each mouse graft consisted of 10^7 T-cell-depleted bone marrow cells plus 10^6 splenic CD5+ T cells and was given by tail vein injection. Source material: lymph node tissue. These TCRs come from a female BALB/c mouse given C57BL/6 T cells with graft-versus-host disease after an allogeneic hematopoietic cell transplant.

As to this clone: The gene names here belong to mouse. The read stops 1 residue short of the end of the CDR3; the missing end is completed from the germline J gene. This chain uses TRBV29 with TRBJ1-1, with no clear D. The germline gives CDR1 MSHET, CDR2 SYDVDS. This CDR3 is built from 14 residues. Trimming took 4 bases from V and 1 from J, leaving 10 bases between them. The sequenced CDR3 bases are TGTGCTAGCAGTTGGGCAGGAGAAAACACAGAAGTCTTC. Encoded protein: CASSWAGENTEVF. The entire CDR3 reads CASSWAGENTEVFF.

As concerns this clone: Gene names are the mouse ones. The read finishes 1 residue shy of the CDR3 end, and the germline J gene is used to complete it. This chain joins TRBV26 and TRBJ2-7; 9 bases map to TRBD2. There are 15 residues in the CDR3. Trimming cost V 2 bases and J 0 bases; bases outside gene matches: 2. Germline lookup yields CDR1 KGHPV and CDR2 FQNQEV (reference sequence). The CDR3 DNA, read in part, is TGTGCCAGCAGTCTGGACTGGGGGTCCTCCTATGAACAGTAC. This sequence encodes CASSLDWGSSYEQY. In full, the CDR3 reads CASSLDWGSSYEQYF.

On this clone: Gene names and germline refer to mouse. This chain's CDR3 is CASSLGDNYAEQFF. CDR3 DNA (partial): TGTGCAAGCAGCTTAGGGGATAACTATGCTGAGCAGTTC. The chain carries TRBV16 and TRBJ2-1; D is undetermined. The CDR3 is cut off 1 residue early in the read; its end comes from the germline J gene. The CDR3 runs to 14 residues. V lost 1 base, J lost 0 bases, and 4 bases lay in between. The germline V gene has CDR1 SGHSA and CDR2 FRNQAP.

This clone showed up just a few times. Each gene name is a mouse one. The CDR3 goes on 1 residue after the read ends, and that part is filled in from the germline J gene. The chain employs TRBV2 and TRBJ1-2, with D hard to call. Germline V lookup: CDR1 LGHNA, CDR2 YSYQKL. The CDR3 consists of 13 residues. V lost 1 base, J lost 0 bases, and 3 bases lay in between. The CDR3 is CASSQVANSDYTF. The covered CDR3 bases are TGTGCCAGCAGCCAAGTAGCAAACTCCGACTACACC.